The sequence of this T cell receptor (beta chain) was determined in a study of T cells in Graves' hyperthyroidism and ophthalmopathy. Study results and caveats: Blood held most thyroid clonotypes expanded above 0.001 frequency. Before onset, ophthalmopathy was predicted by the model a median about six months earlier.

There were TCR beta CDR3 regions amplified from RNA transcripts. HTBI primers were used for first-round RT-PCR of the TCR CDR3. MiXCR, run by TCRdb on the multiplex PCR reads, gives a single entry per CDR3 protein. The sample includes roughly 400,000 distinct CDR3 sequences, around 15% of them seen just once. This clonotype was seen at least ten times. The target antigen is unknown. Under 3 months was the duration of disease in ophthalmopathy patients, who also had a Clinical Activity Score of at least 3 and a NOSPECS grade of at least 4. From more than 8 ml of fresh peripheral blood, PBMCs were isolated. The CDR3 covers 15 residues. V dropped 1 base and J dropped 0 bases, with 7 bases sitting between them. Germline V gives CDR1 SGHTA, CDR2 FQGNSA.

Sequencing input: blood. V is TRBV7-2 and J is TRBJ2-1; D is ambiguous. The TCR sequence derives from a man aged 50 to 60 with Graves' ophthalmopathy. The CDR3 DNA reads as TGTGCCAGCAGCTTAGATACCCGCTCCTACAATGAGCAGTTCTTC. Its protein is CASSLDTRSYNEQFF.